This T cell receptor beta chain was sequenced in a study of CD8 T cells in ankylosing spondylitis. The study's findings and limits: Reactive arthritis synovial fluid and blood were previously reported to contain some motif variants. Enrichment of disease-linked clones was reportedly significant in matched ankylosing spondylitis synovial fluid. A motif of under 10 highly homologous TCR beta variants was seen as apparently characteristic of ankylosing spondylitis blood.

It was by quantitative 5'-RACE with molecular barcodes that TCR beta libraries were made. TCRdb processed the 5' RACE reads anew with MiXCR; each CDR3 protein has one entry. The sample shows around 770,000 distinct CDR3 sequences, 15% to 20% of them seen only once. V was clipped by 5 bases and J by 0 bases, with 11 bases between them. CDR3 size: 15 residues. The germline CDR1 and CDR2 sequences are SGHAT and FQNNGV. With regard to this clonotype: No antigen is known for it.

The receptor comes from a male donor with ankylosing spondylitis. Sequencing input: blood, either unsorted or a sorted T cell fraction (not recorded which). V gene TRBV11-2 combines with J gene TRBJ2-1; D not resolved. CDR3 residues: CASSRATYSYNEQFF. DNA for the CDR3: TGTGCCAGCAGCCGAGCGACTTACTCCTACAATGAGCAGTTCTTC.